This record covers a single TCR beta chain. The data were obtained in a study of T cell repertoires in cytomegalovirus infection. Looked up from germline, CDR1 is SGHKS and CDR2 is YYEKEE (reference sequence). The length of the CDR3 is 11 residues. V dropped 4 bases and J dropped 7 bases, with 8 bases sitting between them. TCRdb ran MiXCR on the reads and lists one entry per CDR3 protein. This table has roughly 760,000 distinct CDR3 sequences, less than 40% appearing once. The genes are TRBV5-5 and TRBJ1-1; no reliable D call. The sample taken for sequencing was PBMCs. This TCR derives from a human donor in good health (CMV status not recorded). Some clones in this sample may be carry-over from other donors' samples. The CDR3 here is CASSLSFEAFF. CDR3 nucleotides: TGTGCCAGCAGCCTAAGTTTTGAAGCTTTCTTT.